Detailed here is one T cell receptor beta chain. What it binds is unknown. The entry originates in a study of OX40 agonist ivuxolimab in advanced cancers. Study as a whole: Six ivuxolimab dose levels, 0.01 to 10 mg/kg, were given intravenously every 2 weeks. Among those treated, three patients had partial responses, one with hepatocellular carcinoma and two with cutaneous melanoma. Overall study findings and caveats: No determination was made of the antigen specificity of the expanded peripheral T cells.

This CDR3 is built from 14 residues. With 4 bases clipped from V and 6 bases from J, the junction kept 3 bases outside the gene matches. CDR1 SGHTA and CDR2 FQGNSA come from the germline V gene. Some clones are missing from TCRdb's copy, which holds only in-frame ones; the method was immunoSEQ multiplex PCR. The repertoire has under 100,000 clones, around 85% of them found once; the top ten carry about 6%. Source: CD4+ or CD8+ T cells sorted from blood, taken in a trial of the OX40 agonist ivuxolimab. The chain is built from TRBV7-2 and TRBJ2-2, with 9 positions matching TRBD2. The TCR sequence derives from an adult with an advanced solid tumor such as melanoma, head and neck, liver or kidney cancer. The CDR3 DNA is TGTGCCAGCAGCTCTCTAGCGGGATCCGGGGAGCTGTTTTTT. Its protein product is CASSSLAGSGELFF.